The T cell receptor beta chain described here comes from a study of beta chain features in type 1 diabetes. Study-wide context: In all, about 100,000,000 sorted cells from all samples were analyzed.

All of the isolated RNA was reverse transcribed, so expressed TCRB transcripts were sequenced. The table came from immunoSEQ multiplex PCR; TCRdb's copy has only in-frame clones and leaves some out. This sample has over 300,000 clones, with around 8% found just once. This clone was detected ten times or more. Its cognate antigen is unknown. General observations from the study: Patients' naive, central memory and Treg TCRB repertoires seemed closer to one another than those of healthy donors.

CD4+ cells of the naive, central memory, regulatory and stem cell-like memory types were sorted via CD45RO/CCR7/CD25/CD127/CD95/CD27. Germline V gives CDR1 DFQATT, CDR2 SNEGSKA (reference sequence). Trimming cost V 4 bases and J 3 bases, with 3 bases left between them. The CDR3 totals 10 residues. Input material: central memory CD4+ T cells from blood. V and J are TRBV20-1 and TRBJ1-2; D not resolved. The receptor was isolated from a woman younger than 35 in good health. Here the CDR3 DNA reads TGCAGTGCTACAGACTATGGCTACACCTTC. Its protein product is CSATDYGYTF.